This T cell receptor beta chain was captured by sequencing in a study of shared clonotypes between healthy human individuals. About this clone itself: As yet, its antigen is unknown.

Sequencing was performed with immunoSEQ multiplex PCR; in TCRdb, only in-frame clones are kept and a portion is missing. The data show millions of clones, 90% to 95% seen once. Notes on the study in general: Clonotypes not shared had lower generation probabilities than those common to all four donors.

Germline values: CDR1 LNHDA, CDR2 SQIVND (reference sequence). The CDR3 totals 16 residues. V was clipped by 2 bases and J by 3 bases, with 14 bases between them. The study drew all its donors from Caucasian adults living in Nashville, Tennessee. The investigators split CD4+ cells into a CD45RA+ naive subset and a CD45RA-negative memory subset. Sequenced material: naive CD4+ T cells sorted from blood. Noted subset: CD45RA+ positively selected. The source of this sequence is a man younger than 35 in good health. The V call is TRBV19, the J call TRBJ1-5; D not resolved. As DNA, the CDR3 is TGTGCCAGTAGTATACCCTACCACGGGTACAATCAGCCCCAGCATTTT. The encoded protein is CASSIPYHGYNQPQHF. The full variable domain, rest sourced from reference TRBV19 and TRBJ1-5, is DGGITQSPKYLFRKEGQNVTLSCEQNLNHDAMYWYRQDPGQGLRLIYYSQIVNDFQKGDIAEGYSVSREKKESFPLTVTSAQKNPTAFYLCASSIPYHGYNQPQHFGDGTRLSIL.